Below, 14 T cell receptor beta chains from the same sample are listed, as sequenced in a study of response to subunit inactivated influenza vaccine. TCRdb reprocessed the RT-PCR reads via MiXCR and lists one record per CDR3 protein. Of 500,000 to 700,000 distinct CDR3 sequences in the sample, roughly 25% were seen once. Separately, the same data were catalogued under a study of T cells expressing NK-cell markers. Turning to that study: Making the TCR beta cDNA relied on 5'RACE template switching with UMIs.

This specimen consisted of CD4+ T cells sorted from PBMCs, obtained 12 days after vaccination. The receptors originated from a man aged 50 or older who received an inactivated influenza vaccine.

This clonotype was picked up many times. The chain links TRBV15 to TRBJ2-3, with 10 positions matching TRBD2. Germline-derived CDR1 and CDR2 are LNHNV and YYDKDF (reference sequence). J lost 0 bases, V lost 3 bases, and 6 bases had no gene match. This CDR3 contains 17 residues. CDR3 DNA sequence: TGTGCCACCAGCAGTACCCCGGGACTAGCGAGCACAGATACGCAGTATTTT. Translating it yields CATSSTPGLASTDTQYF.

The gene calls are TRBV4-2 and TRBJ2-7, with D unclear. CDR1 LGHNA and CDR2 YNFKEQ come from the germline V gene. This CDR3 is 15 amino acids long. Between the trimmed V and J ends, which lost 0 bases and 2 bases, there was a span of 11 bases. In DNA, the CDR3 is TGTGCCAGCAGCCAAGATAATTGGGTTGCCTACGAGCAGTACTTC. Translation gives CASSQDNWVAYEQYF.

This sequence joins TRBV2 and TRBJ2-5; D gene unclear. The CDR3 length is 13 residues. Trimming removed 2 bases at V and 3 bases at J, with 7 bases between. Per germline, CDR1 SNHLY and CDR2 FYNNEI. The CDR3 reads CASSEFLEETQYF. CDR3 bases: TGTGCCAGCAGTGAATTCCTCGAAGAGACCCAGTACTTC. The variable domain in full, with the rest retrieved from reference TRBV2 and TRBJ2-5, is EPEVTQTPSHQVTQMGQEVILRCVPISNHLYFYWYRQILGQKVEFLVSFYNNEISEKSEIFDDQFSVERPDGSNFTLKIRSTKLEDSAMYFCASSEFLEETQYFGPGTRLLVL.

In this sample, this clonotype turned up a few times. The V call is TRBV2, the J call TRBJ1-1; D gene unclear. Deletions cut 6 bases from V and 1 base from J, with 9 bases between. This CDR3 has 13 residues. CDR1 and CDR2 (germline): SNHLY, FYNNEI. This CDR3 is CASRLDTNTEAFF. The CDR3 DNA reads TGTGCCAGCAGGTTGGATACGAACACTGAAGCTTTCTTT.

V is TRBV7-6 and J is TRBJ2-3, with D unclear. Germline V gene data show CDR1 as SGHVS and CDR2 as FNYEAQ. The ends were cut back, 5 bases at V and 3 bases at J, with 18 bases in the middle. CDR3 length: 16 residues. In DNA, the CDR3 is TGTGCCAGCAGCAAACGACAACGGAGCAGTACAGATACGCAGTATTTT. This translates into CASSKRQRSSTDTQYF.

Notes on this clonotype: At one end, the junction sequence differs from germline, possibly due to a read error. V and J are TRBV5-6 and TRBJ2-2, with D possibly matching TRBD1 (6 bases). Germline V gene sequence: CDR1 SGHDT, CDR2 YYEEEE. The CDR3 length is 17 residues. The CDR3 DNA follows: TGTGCCAGCATCTTGGTCAGGGGCCTATCGATCACCGGGGAGCTGTTTTTT. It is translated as CASILVRGLSITGELFF.

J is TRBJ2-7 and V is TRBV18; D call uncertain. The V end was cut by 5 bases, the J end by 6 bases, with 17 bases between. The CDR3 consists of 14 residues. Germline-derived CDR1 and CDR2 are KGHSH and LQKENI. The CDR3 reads CASSEGAGYAEQYF. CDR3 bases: TGTGCCAGCTCAGAAGGTGCAGGATATGCCGAGCAGTACTTC.

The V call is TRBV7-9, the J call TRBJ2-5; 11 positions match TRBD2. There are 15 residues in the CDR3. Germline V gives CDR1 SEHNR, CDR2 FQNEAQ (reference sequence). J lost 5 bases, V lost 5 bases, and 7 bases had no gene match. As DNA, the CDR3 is TGTGCCAGCAGCCCGGGACTAGCGGAACGGGAGACCCAGTACTTC. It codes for CASSPGLAERETQYF.

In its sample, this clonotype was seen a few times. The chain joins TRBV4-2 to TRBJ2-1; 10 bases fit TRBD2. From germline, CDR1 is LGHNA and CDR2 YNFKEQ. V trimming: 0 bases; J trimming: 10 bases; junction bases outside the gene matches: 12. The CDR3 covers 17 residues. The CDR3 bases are TGTGCCAGCAGCCAAGATTACGAGCGGGAGGGCGTTTGGGAGCAGTTCTTC. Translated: CASSQDYEREGVWEQFF.

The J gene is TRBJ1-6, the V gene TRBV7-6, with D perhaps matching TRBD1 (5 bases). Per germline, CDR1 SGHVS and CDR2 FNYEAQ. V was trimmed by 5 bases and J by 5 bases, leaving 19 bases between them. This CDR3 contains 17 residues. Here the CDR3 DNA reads TGTGCCAGCAGCAATAGCCCTTCTAGGGGCCATAATTCACCCCTCCACTTT. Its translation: CASSNSPSRGHNSPLHF.

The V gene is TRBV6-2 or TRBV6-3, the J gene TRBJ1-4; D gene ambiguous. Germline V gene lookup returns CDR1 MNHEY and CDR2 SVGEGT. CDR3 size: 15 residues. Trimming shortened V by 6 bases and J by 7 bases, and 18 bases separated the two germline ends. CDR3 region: CASSPPGRMSEKLFF. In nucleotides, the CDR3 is TGTGCCAGCAGCCCCCCCGGACGGATGAGTGAAAAACTGTTTTTT.

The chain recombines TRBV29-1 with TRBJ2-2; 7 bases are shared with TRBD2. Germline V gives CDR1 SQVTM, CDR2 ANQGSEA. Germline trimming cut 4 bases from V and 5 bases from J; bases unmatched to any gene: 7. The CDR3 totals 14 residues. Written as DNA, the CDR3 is TGCAGCGTTGTTGCGCGGGAGTGGACCGGGGAGCTGTTTTTT. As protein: CSVVAREWTGELFF.

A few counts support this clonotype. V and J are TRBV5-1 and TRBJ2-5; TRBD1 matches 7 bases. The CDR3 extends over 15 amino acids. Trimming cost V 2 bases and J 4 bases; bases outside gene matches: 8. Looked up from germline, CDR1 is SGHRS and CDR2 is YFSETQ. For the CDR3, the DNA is TGCGCCAGCAGCTTAGCAGGACAGGACCTAGAGACCCAGTACTTC. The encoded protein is CASSLAGQDLETQYF.

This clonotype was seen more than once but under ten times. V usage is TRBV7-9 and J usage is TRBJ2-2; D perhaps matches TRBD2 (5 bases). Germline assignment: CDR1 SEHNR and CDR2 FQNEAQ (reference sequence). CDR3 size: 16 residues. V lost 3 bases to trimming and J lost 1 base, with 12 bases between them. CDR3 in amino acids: CASSFYRTENTGELFF. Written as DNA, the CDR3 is TGTGCCAGCAGCTTTTATCGGACTGAGAACACCGGGGAGCTGTTTTTT.